The next 31 T cell receptor beta chains were all read from a single sample in a study of Ad26.COV2.S vaccination and SARS-CoV-2 variants. TCRdb keeps only in-frame clones here, not all; method: immunoSEQ multiplex PCR. The top ten hold about 6.4% of the sample, which has around 300,000 clones, about nine tenths seen once. Treatment here: over 15 received Ad26.COV2.S at low or high dose, single or two shots; about 5 received placebo; per-sample allocation not given. Vaccine and placebo recipients were sampled on day 63 after the first injection. Sequencing used peripheral blood, obtained in a trial of Ad26.COV2.S vaccine versus placebo. Source of these receptors: a person aged 18-65 years who received the Ad26.COV2.S COVID-19 vaccine or a placebo.

The chain employs TRBV6-5 and TRBJ2-5, with TRBD2 identical over 10 bases. Unmatched junction bases numbered 1, after V lost 5 bases and J lost 1 base. This CDR3 comprises 14 residues. The germline V gene has CDR1 MNHEY and CDR2 SVGAGI. The CDR3 here is CASSRLAGQETQYF. The DNA of the CDR3 is TGTGCCAGCAGTAGACTAGCGGGCCAAGAGACCCAGTACTTC.

The rearrangement links TRBV9 to TRBJ2-2; 9 nucleotides align to TRBD2. The V gene end was trimmed by 1 base and the J gene end by 6 bases; junction bases not matched to a gene: 7. Germline CDR1 reads SGDLS; CDR2 reads YYNGEE. The CDR3 consists of 16 residues. CDR3 sequence (DNA): TGTGCCAGCAGCGTACATGCGGGGGGGCCTCCCGGGGAGCTGTTTTTT. Translating gives CASSVHAGGPPGELFF. Supplemented by reference TRBV9 and TRBJ2-2, the full variable domain reads DSGVTQTPKHLITATGQRVTLRCSPRSGDLSVYWYQQSLDQGLQFLIQYYNGEERAKGNILERFSAQQFPDLHSELNLSSLELGDSALYFCASSVHAGGPPGELFFGEGSRLTVL.

Points on this clone: Other DNA sequences of this sample code for an identical CDR3. The chain is built from TRBV7-8 and TRBJ2-7; D is undetermined. The CDR3 length is 11 residues. Germline CDR1 reads SGHVS; CDR2 reads FQNEAQ. Trimming removed 1 base at V and 3 bases at J, with 1 base between. The CDR3 coding sequence is TGTGCCAGCAGCTTAGACTACGAGCAGTACTTC. Its translation: CASSLDYEQYF.

Notes on this clone: The identical CDR3 is also encoded by other nucleotide sequences in the sample. This sequence joins TRBV6-5 and TRBJ1-3; weak D call: TRBD1 (6 bases). In germline, CDR1 is MNHEY, CDR2 SVGAGI. The V and J ends lost 0 bases and 0 bases respectively, with 9 bases between them. The CDR3 sequence is 16 residues long. The CDR3 coding sequence is TGTGCCAGCAGTTACTCTGGCAGGGGCTCTGGAAACACCATATATTTT. Its translation: CASSYSGRGSGNTIYF.

The CDR3, as DNA: TGTGCCAGCACCTTACAGGGGGCGGTGACCGGGGAGCTGTTTTTT. Translation gives CASTLQGAVTGELFF. The chain uses TRBV27 and TRBJ2-2; TRBD1 aligns across 9 bases. In germline, CDR1 is MNHEY, CDR2 SMNVEV (reference sequence). With 7 bases clipped from V and 5 bases from J, the junction kept 8 bases outside the gene matches. The CDR3 extends over 15 amino acids.

The chain uses TRBV21-1 and TRBJ1-2. TRBV21-1 is noted as a pseudogene. The CDR3 runs to 16 residues. This chain's CDR3 is CASSNGNLTPRRGYTF. CDR3 nucleotides: TGTGCCAGCAGCAATGGTAACCTTACACCGAGGCGGGGCTACACCTTC.

The V and J genes are TRBV9 and TRBJ1-1; 7 bases are a match to TRBD1. Germline V gene data show CDR1 as SGDLS and CDR2 as YYNGEE. The length of the CDR3 is 15 residues. Trimming cost V 0 bases and J 1 base; bases outside gene matches: 3. The CDR3 loop reads CASSVEWTGNTEAFF. CDR3 sequence (DNA): TGTGCCAGCAGCGTAGAATGGACAGGGAACACTGAAGCTTTCTTT.

A remark on this clone: In the same sample, other DNA sequences code for this CDR3. The CDR3 DNA reads as TGTGCCAGCAGCCCGGGAGCCTCCTACGAGCAGTACTTC. This sequence encodes CASSPGASYEQYF. The V and J genes are TRBV27 and TRBJ2-7, with a weak D call TRBD2 (6 bases). CDR1 and CDR2 from the germline V gene are MNHEY and SMNVEV (reference sequence). V was cut by 6 bases and J by 0 bases, with 9 bases left in between. The CDR3 loop spans 13 amino acids.

This chain joins TRBV28 and TRBJ2-3; D is uncertain. With 6 bases removed from V and 2 bases from J, the gap between germline ends came to 9 bases. The CDR3 consists of 13 residues. Germline lookup yields CDR1 MDHEN and CDR2 SYDVKM. The CDR3 DNA reads as TGTGCCAGCAGACTAAGGATCACAGATACGCAGTATTTT. Its protein product is CASRLRITDTQYF.

This chain uses TRBV7-9 with TRBJ2-1; D gene unclear. This CDR3 is built from 16 residues. Germline V lookup: CDR1 SEHNR, CDR2 FQNEAQ (reference sequence). The V and J ends lost 3 bases and 0 bases respectively, with 12 bases between them. The CDR3 region is CASSFVLPNSYNEQFF. The CDR3, as DNA: TGTGCCAGCAGCTTTGTTCTTCCAAACTCCTACAATGAGCAGTTCTTC.

The chain joins TRBV9 to TRBJ2-5; no clear D gene. V lost 0 bases and J lost 10, with 16 bases in between. The germline gives CDR1 SGDLS, CDR2 YYNGEE. CDR3 length: 14 residues. The DNA of the CDR3 is TGTGCCAGCAGCGTAGTTTCGGATCCCCAGAGCCAGTACTTC. Translation: CASSVVSDPQSQYF.

This clone was seen only once. The CDR3 protein is CSVRIYSGLNTGELFF. DNA for the CDR3: TGCAGCGTTAGGATCTACAGCGGCTTGAACACCGGGGAGCTGTTTTTT. The genes are TRBV29-1 and TRBJ2-2, with D maybe TRBD2 (5 bases). Trimming cost V 5 bases and J 1 base, with 17 bases left between them. The CDR3 spans 16 residues. From germline, CDR1 is SQVTM and CDR2 ANQGSEA.

The rearrangement joins TRBV6-5 to TRBJ1-2; 7 bases map to TRBD1. The CDR3 is 14 amino acids. V dropped 6 bases and J dropped 5; count of bases not matched to a gene: 9. Germline loops: CDR1 MNHEY, CDR2 SVGAGI. CDR3 nucleotides: TGTGCCAGCAGCAAGGACAGGTTGCTGTATGGCTACACCTTC. Amino acids: CASSKDRLLYGYTF.

This clone was seen a single time. The gene calls are TRBV3-1 (or the pseudogene TRBV3-2) and TRBJ2-5; TRBD2 is a possible D gene (5 bases). There are 15 residues in the CDR3. The ends were cut back, 0 bases at V and 5 bases at J, with 13 bases in the middle. CDR1 and CDR2 from the germline V gene are LGHDT and YNNKEL (reference sequence). The DNA for the CDR3 is TGTGCCAGCAGCCAAGATTGGACTCCCGAGGAGACCCAGTACTTC. Protein: CASSQDWTPEETQYF.

The gene calls are TRBV5-6 and TRBJ2-7; no firm D call. The CDR3 loop spans 11 amino acids. Germline CDR1 is SGHDT and CDR2 is YYEEEE. Trimming took off 0 bases at V and 5 bases at J, with 3 bases between the two ends. Written as DNA, the CDR3 is TGTGCCAGCAGCTTGGTCAACGAGCAGTACTTC. Encoded protein: CASSLVNEQYF.

The chain employs TRBV6-2 or TRBV6-3 and TRBJ2-2; 7 positions agree with TRBD1. V shed 4 bases and J 1 base; nucleotides not matched to a gene: 3. The CDR3 is 15 residues long. Per germline, CDR1 MNHEY and CDR2 SVGEGT. As DNA, the CDR3 is TGTGCCAGCAGTTTGGGACAGATGAACACCGGGGAGCTGTTTTTT. Translation gives CASSLGQMNTGELFF.

The CDR3 nucleotides read TGTGCCACCAGCACAGGACTAGCGGGCCTCCAAGAGACCCAGTACTTC. This sequence encodes CATSTGLAGLQETQYF. The chain couples TRBV15 to TRBJ2-5; 11 positions match TRBD2. CDR1 LNHNV and CDR2 YYDKDF come from the germline V gene (reference sequence). The CDR3 covers 16 residues. V lost 4 bases, J lost 1 base, and 5 bases stayed unmatched. Drawing the rest from reference TRBV15 and TRBJ2-5, the complete variable domain is DAMVIQNPRYQVTQFGKPVTLSCSQTLNHNVMYWYQQKSSQAPKLLFHYYDKDFNNEADTPDNFQSRRPNTSFCFLDIRSPGLGDTAMYLCATSTGLAGLQETQYFGPGTRLLVL.

The chain links TRBV19 to TRBJ1-2; tentatively, D is TRBD1 (6 bases). Per the germline V gene, CDR1 is LNHDA and CDR2 is SQIVND (reference sequence). The V gene lost 7 bases and the J gene lost 5 bases, with 17 bases spanning the gap. The CDR3 runs 14 residues. CDR3 bases: TGTGCCAGTACCGCGAGGGGGGGCGTATATGGCTACACCTTC. Encoded protein: CASTARGGVYGYTF.

J is TRBJ2-2 and V is TRBV19; D is possibly TRBD1 or TRBD2 (5 bases each). CDR3 length: 13 amino acids. The V gene lost 5 bases and the J gene lost 5 bases, with 9 bases spanning the gap. The germline V gene has CDR1 LNHDA and CDR2 SQIVND (reference sequence). CDR3 nucleotide sequence: TGTGCCAGTAGTCTTTGGGGGACCGGGGAGCTGTTTTTT. Protein product: CASSLWGTGELFF.

This chain connects TRBV3-1 (or the pseudogene TRBV3-2) to TRBJ2-5; D may correspond to TRBD1 or TRBD2 (5 bases each). Germline lookup yields CDR1 LGHDT and CDR2 YNNKEL (reference sequence). The CDR3 extends over 16 amino acids. V was shortened by 4 bases and J by 1 base, with 16 bases between the two germline ends. The CDR3 sequence: CASSRSRAGSQETQYF. Here the CDR3 DNA reads TGTGCCAGCAGCCGATCAAGGGCAGGGAGCCAAGAGACCCAGTACTTC.

The chain uses TRBV7-2 and TRBJ2-7; no reliable D call. This CDR3 comprises 15 residues. The germline gives CDR1 SGHTA, CDR2 FQGNSA. Deletions cut 5 bases from V and 2 bases from J, with 16 bases between. The CDR3 coding sequence is TGTGCCAGCAGCATGTACCCCAGTGAGACCTACGAGCAGTACTTC. This codes for CASSMYPSETYEQYF.

The V and J genes are TRBV29-1 and TRBJ2-7; 9 bases align to TRBD1. Germline V gene lookup returns CDR1 SQVTM and CDR2 ANQGSEA. The CDR3 spans 13 residues. The V gene end was trimmed by 7 bases and the J gene end by 4 bases; junction bases not matched to a gene: 8. This CDR3 reads CSARDRVSYEQYF. The CDR3 DNA is TGCAGCGCCCGGGACAGGGTTTCATACGAGCAGTACTTC.

This chain links TRBV11-1 with TRBJ1-2, with TRBD1 identical over 9 bases. CDR3 length equals 13 residues. From germline, CDR1 is SGHAT and CDR2 FQDESV (reference sequence). The trim removed 5 bases at V and 4 bases at J, leaving 2 bases unmatched. CDR3 sequence reads: CASSGQGRYGYTF. The DNA of the CDR3 is TGTGCCAGCAGCGGACAGGGGCGCTATGGCTACACCTTC.

The gene calls are TRBV29-1 and TRBJ2-3; the D is unclear. Germline CDR1 and CDR2: SQVTM and ANQGSEA. V was trimmed by 6 bases and J by 0 bases, leaving 7 bases between them. The CDR3 is 12 amino acids. CDR3 protein: CSVDGSTDTQYF. The CDR3, as DNA: TGCAGCGTGGACGGGAGCACAGATACGCAGTATTTT.

Only a few counts were recorded for this clone. The DNA for the CDR3 is TGTGCCAGCAGACAAGGTAGGACCCATCTTTACGAGCAGTACTTC. Translating it yields CASRQGRTHLYEQYF. V and J are TRBV28 and TRBJ2-7; no reliable D call. Germline V lookup: CDR1 MDHEN, CDR2 SYDVKM. The CDR3 runs 15 residues. V lost 6 bases and J lost 4, with 19 bases in between.

The chain combines TRBV4-2 with TRBJ2-7; D could derive from TRBD1 or TRBD2 (5 bases each). In germline, CDR1 is LGHNA, CDR2 YNFKEQ. Trimming left V 3 bases short and J 1 base short, with 16 bases between. CDR3 length equals 16 residues. CDR3 region: CASSHPSGGKSYEQYF. DNA for the CDR3: TGTGCCAGCAGCCACCCCTCTGGGGGAAAATCCTACGAGCAGTACTTC.

The CDR3 coding sequence is TGCAGCGTTGAGTCAGGCTCCTACGAGCAGTACTTC. Translated: CSVESGSYEQYF. The genes are TRBV29-1 and TRBJ2-7; no clear D. Trimming took off 3 bases at V and 0 bases at J, with 6 bases between the two ends. CDR3 length: 12 residues. Looked up from germline, CDR1 is SQVTM and CDR2 is ANQGSEA.

V gene TRBV7-2 combines with J gene TRBJ1-5, with a possible D match to TRBD1 (5 bases). V lost 6 bases to trimming and J lost 1 base, with 13 bases between them. The CDR3 covers 15 residues. Looked up from germline, CDR1 is SGHTA and CDR2 is FQGNSA. The CDR3 is CASSPNYRSNQPQHF. CDR3 nucleotide sequence: TGTGCCAGCAGTCCAAACTACAGGAGCAATCAGCCCCAGCATTTT.

The V and J genes are TRBV25-1 and TRBJ2-7, with 10 bases lining up with TRBD2. V was clipped by 1 base and J by 2 bases; unmatched bases: 5. Looked up from germline, CDR1 is MGHDK and CDR2 is SYGVNS. This CDR3 contains 16 residues. CDR3 DNA sequence: TGTGCCAGCAGTGAATTGGTAACTAGCGGGACCTACGAGCAGTACTTC. This encodes CASSELVTSGTYEQYF.

This chain connects TRBV5-1 to TRBJ1-4; D is unclear. This CDR3 contains 14 residues. Deletions cut 2 bases from V and 8 bases from J, with 13 bases between. Germline V CDR1 and CDR2: SGHRS, YFSETQ. The CDR3 loop reads CASSLSVDREKLFF. The CDR3 nucleotides are TGCGCCAGCAGCTTAAGCGTTGACCGGGAAAAACTGTTTTTT.

This chain uses TRBV7-9 with TRBJ1-6; D might be TRBD1 (5 bases). CDR3 length: 15 residues. In germline, CDR1 is SEHNR, CDR2 FQNEAQ (reference sequence). Between the trimmed V and J ends, which lost 2 bases and 8 bases, there was a span of 13 bases. In DNA form, the CDR3 reads TGTGCCAGCAGCTTAAGGCAGGGCACGGATTCACCCCTCCACTTT. Protein product: CASSLRQGTDSPLHF.